These 22 T cell receptor beta chains came from one sample sequenced in a study of tumor-infiltrating lymphocytes in primary liver carcinoma. They got blood RNA out of unsorted whole blood and also pulled out germline DNA. The template, 500 ng total RNA, yielded TCR beta cDNA made with a constant-region primer. Three nested multiplex PCR rounds, a slightly modified ARM-PCR, produced the libraries for TCR beta. Investigators reported that the first two PCR rounds, at approximately 11 cycles each, used TRBV1-TRBV30 forward primers with a C-beta reverse primer. TCRdb independently ran MiXCR on the multiplex PCR reads; one entry per CDR3 protein. Found here are 300,000 to 400,000 distinct CDR3 sequences, 65% of them singletons; the top ten hold more than 8.5%. The sequenced sample consisted of peripheral blood. All receptors come from a man in his forties with primary liver carcinoma and hepatitis B virus infection.

This clonotype came up a few times. The chain couples TRBV30 to TRBJ2-3, with 8 bases lining up with TRBD2. With V trimmed by 3 bases and J by 1 base, 0 bases remained unmatched. Germline CDR1 GTSNPN, CDR2 SVGIG (reference sequence). This CDR3 region has 13 residues. This chain's CDR3 is CAWRLAGTDTQYF. CDR3 sequence (DNA): TGTGCCTGGAGACTAGCGGGCACAGATACGCAGTATTTT.

This clonotype was recorded a few times. V is TRBV12-3 or TRBV12-4 and J is TRBJ1-1; 10 bases are a match to TRBD1. With 4 bases clipped from V and 1 base from J, the junction kept 6 bases outside the gene matches. This CDR3 has 16 residues. In DNA, the CDR3 is TGTGCCAGCAGTTGGGGACAGGGGAGGCGGAACACTGAAGCTTTCTTT. This sequence encodes CASSWGQGRRNTEAFF.

The chain uses TRBV28 and TRBJ2-5, with D uncertain. V was pared by 3 bases and J by 5 bases, with 10 bases between. Germline values: CDR1 MDHEN, CDR2 SYDVKM. The CDR3 has 13 amino acids. The CDR3 DNA sequence: TGTGCCAGCAGTTTGGAGTCCGGGGAGACCCAGTACTTC. Residues: CASSLESGETQYF.

Regarding this clonotype: A much larger clone is a single base away; this may be a read error. The chain carries TRBV6-2 or TRBV6-3 and TRBJ2-1; 15 nucleotides align to TRBD2. The CDR3 covers 18 residues. Germline CDR1 MNHEY, CDR2 SVGEGT. J lost 4 bases, V lost 2 bases, and 6 bases had no gene match. The CDR3 sequence: CASSYPGTSGGRYNEQFF. The CDR3 nucleotides read TGTGCCAGCAGTTACCCAGGGACTAGCGGGGGGAGGTACAATGAGCAGTTCTTC.

The V call is TRBV19, the J call TRBJ2-7; 12 positions match TRBD2. The CDR3 covers 16 residues. Germline CDR1 and CDR2: LNHDA and SQIVND (reference sequence). Germline trimming cut 5 bases from V and 3 bases from J; bases unmatched to any gene: 8. The CDR3 loop reads CASSRLAGGLGYEQYF. CDR3 DNA sequence: TGTGCCAGTAGTCGGCTAGCGGGAGGGCTTGGCTACGAGCAGTACTTC.

Note on this clonotype: No conserved phenylalanine or tryptophan ends this CDR3, so it is likely a read error. The V call is TRBV11-1, the J call TRBJ1-4; D unclear. Germline lookup yields CDR1 SGHAT and CDR2 FQDESV (reference sequence). Deletions cut 3 bases from V and 8 bases from J, with 10 bases between. This CDR3 is 13 amino acids long. CDR3 sequence reads: CASSFYLEEKLFS. As DNA, the CDR3 is TGTGCCAGCAGCTTCTACCTGGAGGAAAAACTGTTTTCT.

This clonotype occurred once. The conserved final phenylalanine or tryptophan is absent from the CDR3, which likely points to a read error. The chain has TRBV5-1 and TRBJ2-7; 8 bases fit TRBD2. This CDR3 contains 14 residues. Germline V CDR1 and CDR2: SGHRS, YFSETQ. V shed 3 bases and J 7 bases; nucleotides not matched to a gene: 9. As DNA, the CDR3 is TGCGCCAGCAGCTCCGGAGCGGGAGCGGCTGAGCAGTACCTC. This gives the protein CASSSGAGAAEQYL.

Details on this clonotype: Its ends do not fully match the called genes, so a read error is possible. The chain combines TRBV6-6 with TRBJ2-5; TRBD2 aligns across 9 bases. CDR1 and CDR2 (germline): MNHNY, SVGAGI (reference sequence). The length of the CDR3 is 20 residues. Written as DNA, the CDR3 is TGTGTCAGCAGTTTGTCCGGGACTAGCAGGATGGGGGGGTCCCAAGAGACCCAGTACTTC. Residues: CVSSLSGTSRMGGSQETQYF.

The genes are TRBV11-3 and TRBJ2-1; tentatively, D is TRBD1 (6 bases). Trimming cost V 5 bases and J 16 bases, with 24 bases left between them. Germline V gene lookup returns CDR1 SGHNT and CDR2 YENEEA. The CDR3 sequence is 14 residues long. CDR3 amino acids: CASSVRGRDNEHFF. CDR3 nucleotide sequence: TGTGCCAGCAGCGTAAGAGGACGGGACAATGAACACTTCTTC.

V and J are TRBV5-1 and TRBJ2-7, with no clear D. The germline CDR1 and CDR2 sequences are SGHRS and YFSETQ. V lost 4 bases and J lost 1, with 12 bases in between. This CDR3 region has 14 residues. CDR3: CASSHTTRSYEQYF. The CDR3 DNA sequence: TGCGCCAGCAGCCACACTACGAGATCCTACGAGCAGTACTTC.

To note about this clonotype: This may arise from a read error, as a much more abundant clone is one base away. V usage is TRBV10-3 and J usage is TRBJ2-6; unclear D gene. The CDR3 has 16 amino acids. V shed 4 bases and J shed 2 bases, with 12 bases lying between them. Germline CDR1 and CDR2: ENHRY and SYGVKD. The DNA of the CDR3 is TGTGCCATCAGTGCCCTCAGTGGCGCTGGGGCCAACGTCCTGACTTTC. Translated, it gives CAISALSGAGANVLTF.

To note about this clonotype: A junction boundary mismatches the germline segment, possibly from a read error. The chain joins TRBV4-3 to TRBJ1-2, with a weak D call TRBD1 (5 bases). Germline CDR1 is LGHNA and CDR2 is YSLEER. The CDR3 is 15 amino acids. This CDR3 reads CASSQGVKGSYGYIF. CDR3 DNA sequence: TGCGCCAGCAGCCAAGGGGTGAAGGGGAGCTATGGCTACATCTTC.

This rearrangement joins TRBV7-9 to TRBJ2-5; 10 bases are a match to TRBD2. Germline CDR1 reads SEHNR; CDR2 reads FQNEAQ (reference sequence). There are 13 residues in the CDR3. The trim removed 8 bases at V and 4 bases at J, leaving 4 bases unmatched. The CDR3 nucleotides are TGTGCCAGCGAGATAGCGGGAGGAGAGACCCAGTACTTC. Protein product: CASEIAGGETQYF.

Concerning this clonotype: A junction end diverges from the germline sequence, so it may reflect a read error. The J gene is TRBJ1-3, the V gene TRBV5-1, with 9 bases matching TRBD1. CDR1 and CDR2 (germline): SGHRS, YFSETQ. The CDR3 contains 15 residues. DNA for the CDR3: TGCGCCAGCAGCTCGACAGGGGGATCTGGAAACAACATATATTTT. Translated, it gives CASSSTGGSGNNIYF.

A word on this clonotype: At one boundary the junction diverges from the germline segment, which might be a read error. V gene TRBV7-9 combines with J gene TRBJ1-1; D is unresolved. Germline loops: CDR1 SEHNR, CDR2 FQNEAQ (reference sequence). There are 16 residues in the CDR3. CDR3 in DNA: TGTGCCGGCAGCTTAGTTGAACCCACACACCGAGGTGAAGCTTTCTTT. It encodes CAGSLVEPTHRGEAFF.

In regard to this clonotype: At one end, the junction sequence differs from germline, possibly due to a read error. The chain combines TRBV5-1 with TRBJ1-2; D is undetermined. This CDR3 spans 13 amino acids. Germline V gene data show CDR1 as SGHRS and CDR2 as YFSETQ. CDR3 DNA: TGCGCCAGCAGCTTGTCACCTAACTATGACTACACCTTC. Its protein is CASSLSPNYDYTF.

To note about this clonotype: The CDR3 does not close with the conserved phenylalanine or tryptophan, likely indicating a read error. This chain connects TRBV11-2 to TRBJ2-5; 9 positions agree with TRBD2. V gave up 4 bases and J gave up 7 bases; unmatched junction bases: 7. Germline V gives CDR1 SGHAT, CDR2 FQNNGV. The CDR3 runs 14 residues. CDR3 nucleotide sequence: TGTGCCAGCAGCTCATTGACTAGCGGAGGGACCCAGTACCTC. This codes for CASSSLTSGGTQYL.

Of note for this clonotype: This may arise from a read error, as a much more abundant clone is one base away. The V call is TRBV12-3 or TRBV12-4, the J call TRBJ2-1; TRBD1 matches 8 bases. Trimming removed 8 bases from V and 6 bases from J; junction bases left unmatched: 6. The CDR3 is 13 residues long. For the CDR3, the DNA is TGTGCCAGCCGCCAGGGGGCGGGCAATGAGCAGTTCTTC. Its protein product is CASRQGAGNEQFF.

The chain joins TRBV5-4 to TRBJ2-1, with 7 bases identical to TRBD2. Losses at the gene ends were 0 bases for V and 9 bases for J; bases not matched to a gene: 12. This CDR3 is 16 amino acids long. Germline V gives CDR1 SGHNT, CDR2 YYREEE (reference sequence). In nucleotides, the CDR3 is TGTGCCAGCAGCTTGGCATCTAGCGGCCCCCACCGTGAGCAGTTCTTC. Translating it yields CASSLASSGPHREQFF.

The chain links TRBV29-1 to TRBJ1-1, with 7 bases that match TRBD1. The ends lost 8 bases at V and 3 bases at J; junction bases unmatched: 9. The germline CDR1 and CDR2 sequences are SQVTM and ANQGSEA. The length of the CDR3 is 13 residues. The CDR3 loop reads CSLLQGKDTEAFF. Here the CDR3 DNA reads TGCAGCCTTCTACAGGGGAAGGACACTGAAGCTTTCTTT.

Comment on this clonotype: The junction does not match germline at one end; this may be a read error. The chain has TRBV12-3 or TRBV12-4 and TRBJ2-7; D is perhaps TRBD2 (5 bases). This CDR3 is 13 amino acids long. CDR3 bases: TGTACCAGCGGTTATACGGCTTTCTACGAGCAGTACTTC. Protein sequence: CTSGYTAFYEQYF.

The chain combines TRBV13 with TRBJ1-2; D call uncertain. The V end lost 5 bases, the J end lost 8 bases, and 12 bases lay between the germline ends. The CDR3 covers 12 residues. The germline V gene has CDR1 PRHDT and CDR2 FYEKMQ (reference sequence). The CDR3 DNA sequence: TGTGCCAGCAGCCGCTCCATGGACGGCTACACCTTC. It yields the protein CASSRSMDGYTF.